Sequencing of this T cell receptor beta chain was carried out in a study of Tregs in tolerant kidney transplant recipients. Across the whole study: The nonmyeloablative bone marrow transplants came from related graft donors, with transient mixed chimerism. Points from the study as a whole: For some patients, primers changed over time, blocking nucleotide-level comparison.

Germline-derived CDR1 and CDR2 are KGHSH and LQKENI. V lost 3 bases to trimming and J lost 4 bases, with 15 bases between them. CDR3 size: 15 residues. Points on this clone: No antigen is known for it.

Generated by immunoSEQ multiplex PCR, the TCRdb table keeps only in-frame clones and is missing some. The sample has 98,000 or so clones; around 91% are singletons. The receptor comes from a human donor who received a combined kidney and bone marrow transplant. The chain carries TRBV18 and TRBJ1-2; maybe TRBD1 (5 bases). The sample consisted of CD4+ T cells from blood, taken before the transplant. The CDR3 coding sequence is TGTGCCAGCTCACCGAACGAAGGGGACTTCTATGGCTACACCTTC. This encodes CASSPNEGDFYGYTF.